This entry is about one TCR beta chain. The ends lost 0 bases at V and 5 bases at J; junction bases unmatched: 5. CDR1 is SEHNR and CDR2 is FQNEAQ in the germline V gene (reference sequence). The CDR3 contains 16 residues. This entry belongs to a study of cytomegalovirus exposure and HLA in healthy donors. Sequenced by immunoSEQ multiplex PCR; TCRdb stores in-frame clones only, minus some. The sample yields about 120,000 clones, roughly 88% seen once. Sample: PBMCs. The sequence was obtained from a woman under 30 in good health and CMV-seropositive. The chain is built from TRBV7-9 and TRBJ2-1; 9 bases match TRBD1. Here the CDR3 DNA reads TGTGCCAGCAGCTTAGCGCTGGGACAGGGACACAATGAGCAGTTCTTC. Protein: CASSLALGQGHNEQFF.